This T cell receptor beta chain was found in a study of CD8+ T cells in alopecia areata. Study information: In an open-label trial, patients got 5 to 10 mg tofacitinib twice daily.

PBMCs yielded sorted CD4+ and CD8+ T cells. RNA was extracted and reverse transcribed into cDNA as the sequencing template. Assay: immunoSEQ multiplex PCR; the TCRdb copy retains only in-frame clones and omits some. The sample shows roughly 200,000 clones, 63% of them seen only once. Notes on this clone: Antigen unknown.

General study points: Lesional scalp, notably in alopecia totalis/universalis, had clonality above that of normal scalp. Scalp data also include sequences from resident alphabeta T cells of normal skin.

Trimming at V came to 5 bases and at J to 9 bases, leaving 8 bases not matched to a gene. The germline V gene has CDR1 KGHSH and CDR2 LQKENI. CDR3 length: 14 amino acids. The sequencing used CD4+ T cells sorted from blood, collected at week 0. The chain combines TRBV18 with TRBJ2-1; TRBD1 aligns across 9 bases. The source of this sequence is a human donor with alopecia areata. Here the CDR3 reads CASSAQQGAGEQFF. CDR3 DNA: TGTGCCAGCTCAGCACAACAGGGGGCTGGTGAGCAGTTCTTC.